These 12 T cell receptor beta chains originate from one sample sequenced in a study of post-analysis software for immune sequencing data. Notes on the study in general: Several TRBV segments (TRBV5-6, TRBV5-1 and TRBV20-1 among them) occurred more frequently in patients than in controls.

The authors incorporated unique molecular identifiers into the TCR beta cDNA libraries. TCRdb re-called the PCR reads with MiXCR, one entry per CDR3 protein. The sample holds fewer than 550,000 distinct CDR3 sequences; around 36% are singletons and the top ten take about 5.6%. Antigens of these TCRs are unknown. The sample was blood. The source of these receptors is a girl aged 2-17 years with multiple sclerosis.

The rearrangement joins TRBV4-2 to TRBJ2-2; 10 nucleotides agree with TRBD2. Germline trimming cut 1 base from V and 5 bases from J; bases unmatched to any gene: 13. The CDR3 loop spans 19 amino acids. Germline CDR1 LGHNA, CDR2 YNFKEQ. The CDR3 protein is CASSQGPGSGGAKTGELFF. In DNA, the CDR3 is TGTGCCAGCAGCCAAGGGCCGGGAAGCGGGGGGGCCAAAACCGGGGAGCTGTTTTTT.

A word on this clonotype: A single base separates this from a much larger clone, so it may be a read error. The gene calls are TRBV7-7 and TRBJ2-5; 9 bases line up with TRBD1. CDR1 and CDR2 from the germline V gene are SSHAT and FNYEAQ (reference sequence). The CDR3 spans 15 residues. CDR3 protein: CASSPGQGIQGTQYF. As DNA, the CDR3 is TGTGCTAGCAGTCCCGGACAGGGGATCCAAGGGACCCAGTACTTC.

This clonotype was detected only a few times. The J gene is TRBJ1-2, the V gene TRBV4-1, with 9 bases matching TRBD1. Unmatched junction bases numbered 4, after V lost 2 bases and J lost 3 bases. There are 15 residues in the CDR3. The germline gives CDR1 MGHRA, CDR2 YSYEKL. CDR3 sequence: CASSQPGQGYYGYTF. The DNA of the CDR3 is TGCGCCAGCAGCCAACCTGGACAGGGGTACTATGGCTACACCTTC.

This chain joins TRBV7-8 and TRBJ2-2; D gene unclear. Germline CDR1 reads SGHVS; CDR2 reads FQNEAQ. The CDR3 has 16 residues. The V end was cut by 1 base, the J end by 2 bases, with 11 bases between. In DNA form, the CDR3 reads TGTGCCAGCAGCTTAGTCACGGTGGGCAACACCGGGGAGCTGTTTTTT. Protein product: CASSLVTVGNTGELFF.

This clonotype was seen only a few times. The chain is built from TRBV6-5 and TRBJ2-7; D ambiguous. From germline, CDR1 is MNHEY and CDR2 SVGAGI. The CDR3 has 14 amino acids. Trimming shortened V by 6 bases and J by 3 bases, and 15 bases separated the two germline ends. As DNA, the CDR3 is TGTGCCAGCAGAACCCCACAGCCCCACTACGAGCAGTACTTC. This codes for CASRTPQPHYEQYF.

This clonotype was counted only a few times. The V call is TRBV20-1, the J call TRBJ2-7, with a tentative D call TRBD2 (5 bases). Germline V gene sequence: CDR1 DFQATT, CDR2 SNEGSKA (reference sequence). CDR3 length: 12 amino acids. V shed 5 bases and J shed 3 bases, with 11 bases lying between them. CDR3 bases: TGCAGTGCTGATCGGGCGGGCTACGAGCAGTACTTC. Translating gives CSADRAGYEQYF.

The genes are TRBV2 and TRBJ2-1, with 8 bases matching TRBD2. Unmatched junction bases numbered 7, after V lost 5 bases and J lost 7 bases. Germline CDR1 is SNHLY and CDR2 is FYNNEI. CDR3 length: 14 residues. In nucleotides, the CDR3 is TGTGCCAGCAGTCTTAGCGGGGTAGTTAATGAGCAGTTCTTC. This translates into CASSLSGVVNEQFF.

V gene TRBV3-1 combines with J gene TRBJ1-5; D uncertain. The CDR3 has 13 residues. V was cut by 0 bases and J by 8 bases, with 8 bases left in between. Germline CDR1 is LGHDT and CDR2 is YNNKEL (reference sequence). As DNA, the CDR3 is TGTGCCAGCAGCCAAGATTTTGGGGAGCCCCAGCATTTT. Translating gives CASSQDFGEPQHF.

For this clonotype: The conserved phenylalanine or tryptophan normally closing the CDR3 is absent here, so this likely arose from a read error. The chain combines TRBV13 with TRBJ1-5; D perhaps matches TRBD1 (6 bases). The germline V and J ends were trimmed by 0 bases and 7 bases, with 16 bases remaining between them. CDR3 length: 16 residues. Germline V CDR1 and CDR2: PRHDT, FYEKMQ (reference sequence). The CDR3 loop reads CASSLGLSGGAQPQHC. The DNA for the CDR3 is TGTGCCAGCAGCTTAGGCCTTTCGGGGGGCGCGCAGCCCCAGCATTGT.

The chain employs TRBV20-1 and TRBJ1-5; D gene uncertain. CDR3 size: 12 residues. Trimming removed 2 bases from V and 6 bases from J, with 8 bases in between. Germline V gene sequence: CDR1 DFQATT, CDR2 SNEGSKA (reference sequence). The DNA of the CDR3 is TGCAGTGCTAGAAGGTTGGGTCAGCCCCAGCATTTT. Its protein product is CSARRLGQPQHF.

This clonotype was detected a few times. The chain links TRBV21-1 to TRBJ2-7; the listed D gene, TRBD2, was not tested against the DNA. TRBV21-1 is a pseudogene locus. The CDR3 length is 16 residues. The CDR3 nucleotides read TGTGCCAGCAGCAAAGGCCGGCGGGGGGTACCCTACGAGCAGTACTTC. Protein product: CASSKGRRGVPYEQYF.

J is TRBJ2-7 and V is TRBV7-6; TRBD1 aligns across 9 bases. The CDR3 length is 16 residues. With 5 bases clipped from V and 2 bases from J, the junction kept 10 bases outside the gene matches. Per the germline V gene, CDR1 is SGHVS and CDR2 is FNYEAQ. The CDR3 DNA is TGTGCCAGCAGCGAAGGCCGGGACAGGGAACCCTACGAGCAGTACTTC. As protein: CASSEGRDREPYEQYF. The full variable domain, rest sourced from reference TRBV7-6 and TRBJ2-7, is GAGVSQSPRYKVTKRGQDVALRCDPISGHVSLYWYRQALGQGPEFLTYFNYEAQQDKSGLPNDRFSAERPEGSISTLTIQRTEQRDSAMYRCASSEGRDREPYEQYFGPGTRLTVT.